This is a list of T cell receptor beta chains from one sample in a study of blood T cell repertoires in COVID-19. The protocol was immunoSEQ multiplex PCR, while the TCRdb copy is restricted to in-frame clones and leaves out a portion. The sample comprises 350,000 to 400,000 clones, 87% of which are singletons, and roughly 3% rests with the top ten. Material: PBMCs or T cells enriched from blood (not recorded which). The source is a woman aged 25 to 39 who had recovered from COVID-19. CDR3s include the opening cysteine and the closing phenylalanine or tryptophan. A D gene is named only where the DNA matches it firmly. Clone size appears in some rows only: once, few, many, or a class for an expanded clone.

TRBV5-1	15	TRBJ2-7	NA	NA	CASSLTGPSSYEQYF	TGCGCCAGCAGCTTAACAGGGCCGAGCTCCTACGAGCAGTACTTC
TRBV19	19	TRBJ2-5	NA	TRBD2	CASSISTASGERAEETQYF	TGTGCCAGTAGTATCTCAACGGCTAGCGGGGAACGTGCCGAAGAGACCCAGTACTTC
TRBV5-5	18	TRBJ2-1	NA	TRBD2	CASSLARASGRVYNEQFF	TGTGCCAGCAGCTTGGCTCGGGCTAGCGGGAGAGTATACAATGAGCAGTTCTTC
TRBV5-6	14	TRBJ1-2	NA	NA	CASSLARHYYGYTF	TGTGCCAGCAGCTTGGCTCGACACTACTATGGCTACACCTTC
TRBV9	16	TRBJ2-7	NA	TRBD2	CASSETGLAGLYEQYF	TGTGCCAGCAGCGAGACAGGACTAGCGGGACTCTACGAGCAGTACTTC
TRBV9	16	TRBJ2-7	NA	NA	CASSPEGVWNTYEQYF	TGTGCCAGCAGCCCAGAGGGGGTGTGGAATACCTACGAGCAGTACTTC
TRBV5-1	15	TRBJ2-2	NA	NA	CASSLYKGAAGELFF	TGCGCCAGCAGCTTGTATAAAGGGGCGGCCGGGGAGCTGTTTTTT
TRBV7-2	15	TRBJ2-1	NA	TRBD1	CASSFPGQGLYEQFF	TGTGCCAGCAGCTTTCCGGGACAGGGATTGTATGAGCAGTTCTTC
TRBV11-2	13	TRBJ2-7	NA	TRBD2	CASSSSGYDEQYF	TGTGCCAGCAGCTCTAGCGGTTACGACGAGCAGTACTTC
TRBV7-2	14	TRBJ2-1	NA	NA	CASSFSSDYNEQFF	TGTGCCAGCAGCTTCAGTAGCGATTACAATGAGCAGTTCTTC
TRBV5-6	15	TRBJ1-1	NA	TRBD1	CASSASTGGNTEAFF	TGTGCCAGCAGCGCGTCGACAGGGGGGAACACTGAAGCTTTCTTT
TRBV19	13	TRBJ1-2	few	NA	CASRSRPNYGYTF	TGTGCCAGTAGATCCAGGCCTAACTATGGCTACACCTTC
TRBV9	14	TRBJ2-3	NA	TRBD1	CASRLGQGTDTQYF	TGTGCCAGCAGACTAGGACAGGGGACAGATACGCAGTATTTT
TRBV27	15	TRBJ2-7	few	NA	CASSYGSGSNYEQYF	TGTGCCAGCAGTTACGGGTCTGGGTCGAACTACGAGCAGTACTTC
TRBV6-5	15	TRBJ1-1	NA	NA	CASSYSRDSNTEAFF	TGTGCCAGCAGTTACTCGAGAGATTCTAACACTGAAGCTTTCTTT
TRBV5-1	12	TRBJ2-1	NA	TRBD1	CASSGQGNEQFF	TGCGCCAGCAGCGGACAGGGGAATGAGCAGTTCTTC
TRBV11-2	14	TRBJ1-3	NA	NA	CASGRTASGNTIYF	TGTGCCAGCGGAAGGACAGCCTCTGGAAACACCATATATTTT
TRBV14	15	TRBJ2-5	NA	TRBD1	CASSQLTGFLETQYF	TGTGCCAGCAGCCAGCTGACAGGGTTTTTGGAGACCCAGTACTTC
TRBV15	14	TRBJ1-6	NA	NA	CATSRVGLDSPLHF	TGTGCCACCAGCAGAGTTGGTTTAGATTCACCCCTCCACTTT
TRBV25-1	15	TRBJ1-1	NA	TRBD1	CASSDPGQGDTEAFF	TGTGCCAGCAGTGACCCTGGACAGGGTGACACTGAAGCTTTCTTT
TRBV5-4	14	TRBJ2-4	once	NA	CASSNLGGRAEPYF	TGTGCCAGCAGCAACTTGGGGGGTAGGGCTGAACCGTACTTC